This T cell receptor beta chain was found in a study of blood T cell repertoires in COVID-19. Here immunoSEQ multiplex PCR was the method, and the copy in TCRdb shows in-frame clones only, minus some. The sample has about 130,000 clones, almost 85% seen once; the top ten hold 1.4%. CDR1 MNHNS and CDR2 SASEGT come from the germline V gene. This CDR3 has 15 residues. Trimming shortened V by 2 bases and J by 2 bases, and 10 bases separated the two germline ends. A few counts support this clone. The V gene is TRBV6-1, the J gene TRBJ1-3, with D possibly TRBD1 on 5 matching bases. The sequence came from a man between 60 and 75 years old with acute or convalescent COVID-19. Sample: peripheral blood. CDR3 protein: CASSEWGDPGNTIYF. Written as DNA, the CDR3 is TGTGCCAGCAGTGAATGGGGGGATCCTGGAAACACCATATATTTT.